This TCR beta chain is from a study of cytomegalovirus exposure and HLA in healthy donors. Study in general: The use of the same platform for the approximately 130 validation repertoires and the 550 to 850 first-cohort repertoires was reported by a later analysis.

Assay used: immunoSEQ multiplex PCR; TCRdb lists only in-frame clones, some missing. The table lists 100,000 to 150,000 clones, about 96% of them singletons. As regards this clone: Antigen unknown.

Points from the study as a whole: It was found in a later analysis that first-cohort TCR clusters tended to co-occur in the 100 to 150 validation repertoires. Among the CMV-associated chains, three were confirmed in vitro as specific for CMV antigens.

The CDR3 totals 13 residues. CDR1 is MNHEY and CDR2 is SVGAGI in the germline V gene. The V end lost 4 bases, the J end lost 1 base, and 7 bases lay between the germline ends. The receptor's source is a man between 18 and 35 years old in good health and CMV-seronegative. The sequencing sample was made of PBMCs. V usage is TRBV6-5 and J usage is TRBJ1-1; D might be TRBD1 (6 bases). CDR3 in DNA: TGTGCCAGCAGTTCACAGGGGAACACTGAAGCTTTCTTT. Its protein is CASSSQGNTEAFF.